Each of the 14 T cell receptor beta chains below was sequenced from the same sample in a study of OX40 agonist ivuxolimab in advanced cancers. Generated by immunoSEQ multiplex PCR, the TCRdb table keeps only in-frame clones and is missing some. This table holds about 130,000 clones, around 92% found once. The sequencing used CD4+ or CD8+ T cells sorted from blood, collected in a trial of the OX40 agonist ivuxolimab. These receptors were obtained from an adult with an advanced solid tumor such as melanoma, head and neck, liver or kidney cancer.

The CDR3 is CASSLWGQGFEQYF. The CDR3 DNA is TGTGCCAGCAGCTTGTGGGGACAGGGATTTGAGCAGTACTTC. The chain employs TRBV5-4 and TRBJ2-7; 9 positions match TRBD1. Per the germline V gene, CDR1 is SGHNT and CDR2 is YYREEE (reference sequence). The J segment lost 7 bases and the V segment lost 1 base, leaving 6 bases of the junction unmatched. This CDR3 has 14 amino acids.

The CDR3 loop is CASRGGSGKEQFF. The CDR3 nucleotides read TGTGCCAGCCGAGGGGGTTCGGGGAAAGAGCAGTTCTTC. This rearrangement joins TRBV6-1 to TRBJ2-1; D perhaps matches TRBD1 (6 bases). Trimming took 8 bases from V and 10 from J, leaving 18 bases between them. Germline values: CDR1 MNHNS, CDR2 SASEGT. This CDR3 contains 13 residues.

The rearrangement joins TRBV27 to TRBJ2-7; 9 nucleotides match TRBD1. CDR1 is MNHEY, CDR2 SMNVEV, per germline (reference sequence). The CDR3 has 14 residues. V lost 5 bases, J lost 3 bases, and 5 bases stayed unmatched. For the CDR3, the DNA is TGTGCCAGCAGTCCGACAGGGGGTGGCTACGAGCAGTACTTC. Translated, it gives CASSPTGGGYEQYF.

CDR3 loop: CASSFLTGELFF. CDR3 nucleotide sequence: TGTGCCAGCAGCTTTTTGACAGGGGAGCTGTTTTTT. The chain carries TRBV11-2 and TRBJ2-2; D gene unclear. In germline, CDR1 is SGHAT, CDR2 FQNNGV. V lost 3 bases and J 8 bases, leaving 7 bases between the germline ends. This CDR3 comprises 12 residues.

This clone was picked up a small number of times. The chain links TRBV6-6 to TRBJ2-7; maybe TRBD1 (5 bases). The CDR3 is 16 amino acids. V was shortened by 6 bases and J by 0 bases, with 18 bases between the two germline ends. Germline V CDR1 and CDR2: MNHNY, SVGAGI (reference sequence). The CDR3 loop is CASSTLGASLSYEQYF. CDR3 sequence (DNA): TGTGCCAGCAGCACACTTGGGGCTAGTCTCTCCTACGAGCAGTACTTC.

With respect to this clone: A junction boundary mismatches the germline segment, possibly from a read error. The rearrangement uses TRBV7-2 and TRBJ2-7, with 11 bases that match TRBD2. Germline values: CDR1 SGHTA, CDR2 FQGNSA. The CDR3 spans 13 residues. The CDR3: CASSLAGGGEQYF. The CDR3, as DNA: TGTGCCAGCAGCCTAGCGGGAGGAGGCGAGCAGTACTTC. The complete variable domain, with remaining parts taken from reference TRBV7-2 and TRBJ2-7, reads GAGVSQSPSNKVTEKGKDVELRCDPISGHTALYWYRQSLGQGLEFLIYFQGNSAPDKSGLPSDRFSAERTGGSVSTLTIQRTQQEDSAVYLCASSLAGGGEQYFGPGTRLTVT.

V usage is TRBV21-1 and J usage is TRBJ1-2. TRBV21-1 is annotated as a pseudogene. The CDR3 is made up of 16 amino acids. The CDR3 reads CASSKVRPVANYGYTF. In DNA, the CDR3 is TGTGCCAGCAGCAAGGTTCGGCCGGTCGCTAACTATGGCTACACCTTC.

The genes are TRBV12-5 and TRBJ2-3; D uncertain. The germline V gene has CDR1 LGHNT and CDR2 FRNRAP. This CDR3 is built from 16 residues. V shed 5 bases and J shed 0 bases, with 15 bases lying between them. The CDR3 region has the DNA TGTGCTAGTGGTGCGTCACAGCCAACTAGCACAGATACGCAGTATTTT. It specifies CASGASQPTSTDTQYF.

The V and J genes are TRBV7-6 and TRBJ2-1; a possible D gene is TRBD2 (6 bases). Germline lookup yields CDR1 SGHVS and CDR2 FNYEAQ. Trimming stripped 2 bases from V and 5 bases from J, with 10 bases between. This CDR3 contains 14 residues. In nucleotides, the CDR3 is TGTGCCAGCAGCTTATCCCCTAGCGACAATGAGCAGTTCTTC. Amino acids: CASSLSPSDNEQFF.

The V call is TRBV7-9, the J call TRBJ1-1, with a possible D match to TRBD1 (6 bases). The CDR3 contains 15 residues. V lost 5 bases, J lost 0 bases, and 13 bases lay in between. Germline CDR1 reads SEHNR; CDR2 reads FQNEAQ (reference sequence). The CDR3 coding sequence is TGTGCCAGCAGCCGGGGGCAGGGGATGAACACTGAAGCTTTCTTT. Amino acids: CASSRGQGMNTEAFF.

This clone was picked up one time. The chain carries TRBV11-2 and TRBJ1-5; D may be TRBD1 (5 bases). The CDR3 loop spans 13 amino acids. Trimming shortened V by 1 base and J by 6 bases, and 7 bases separated the two germline ends. Per germline, CDR1 SGHAT and CDR2 FQNNGV. The CDR3 bases are TGTGCCAGCAGCTTAGTGAGGGGTCAGCCCCAGCATTTT. Its protein is CASSLVRGQPQHF.

The rearrangement joins TRBV11-2 to TRBJ1-1, with no clear D. The CDR3 runs to 15 residues. Germline CDR1 SGHAT, CDR2 FQNNGV. Trimming removed 5 bases at V and 1 base at J, with 14 bases between. CDR3 amino acids: CASSILAGKNTEAFF. In DNA, the CDR3 is TGTGCCAGCAGCATACTAGCGGGAAAGAACACTGAAGCTTTCTTT.

The chain employs TRBV30 and TRBJ2-7, with 10 bases aligning to TRBD1. The V segment lost 0 bases and the J segment 3 bases; nucleotides outside the gene matches: 14. In germline, CDR1 is GTSNPN, CDR2 SVGIG (reference sequence). CDR3 length: 18 residues. The DNA for the CDR3 is TGTGCCTGGAGTGTAGCCCCTAAGGGGACAGGGGTTTTCTACGAGCAGTACTTC. This encodes CAWSVAPKGTGVFYEQYF.

The rearrangement joins TRBV2 to TRBJ2-7; D ambiguous. Per germline, CDR1 SNHLY and CDR2 FYNNEI. V was shortened by 0 bases and J by 4 bases, with 4 bases between the two germline ends. This CDR3 comprises 12 residues. CDR3 amino acids: CASSEADYEQYF. CDR3 DNA: TGTGCCAGCAGTGAAGCGGATTACGAGCAGTACTTC.